What follows are 30 T cell receptor beta chains derived from one specimen sequenced in a study of regulatory T cells in long-lasting Graves disease. The sample's time point: newly diagnosed GD, antithyroid drugs for less than 3 months. Generation of the TCR library employed RNA extracted from PBMCs. CDR3 regions were amplified by Arm-PCR using iRepertoire HTBI primers to build TCR beta libraries. TCRdb called the multiplex PCR reads again in MiXCR, with one record for every CDR3 protein. The table has some 460,000 distinct CDR3 sequences, around 15% seen once; the top ten hold roughly an eighth. These records were also assigned to another study, of T cells in Graves' hyperthyroidism and ophthalmopathy.

Sequencing was performed on peripheral blood mononuclear cells (PBMCs), taken at new diagnosis, from a patient treated with antithyroid drugs. The receptors originated from a man aged 40-50 years with Graves disease.

This clonotype was counted a few times. The rearrangement links TRBV6-1 to TRBJ2-7, with 14 bases aligning to TRBD2. Germline V gene lookup returns CDR1 MNHNS and CDR2 SASEGT. V lost 6 bases to trimming and J lost 2 bases; unmatched junction nucleotides: 6. The CDR3 has 16 residues. The CDR3 DNA sequence: TGTGCCAGCAGGCGAACGGGACTAGCGGGGGCCTACGAGCAGTACTTC. Translated, it gives CASRRTGLAGAYEQYF.

This clonotype was detected many times. The chain links TRBV27 to TRBJ2-4, with D maybe TRBD2 (5 bases). The end of the DNA is better explained by TRBJ2-5, so the J call may be wrong. The germline gives CDR1 MNHEY, CDR2 SMNVEV (reference sequence). The CDR3 extends over 13 amino acids. The CDR3 nucleotides read TGTGCCAGCAGTCAACAAACGGGGGAGACCCAGTACTTC. Amino acid sequence: CASSQQTGETQYF.

This clonotype was counted many times. The rearrangement links TRBV6-2 or TRBV6-3 to TRBJ2-1, with 8 bases aligning to TRBD2. The ends lost 5 bases at V and 7 bases at J; junction bases unmatched: 1. The CDR3 covers 12 residues. CDR1 is MNHEY and CDR2 is SVGEGT in the germline V gene. The CDR3 DNA is TGTGCCAGCAGTCGACTAGCGAATGAGCAGTTCTTC. Its translation is CASSRLANEQFF.

This clonotype was counted many times. This chain joins TRBV6-1 and TRBJ2-7, with D possibly matching TRBD2 (6 bases). This CDR3 has 14 residues. CDR1 is MNHNS, CDR2 SASEGT, per germline. The germline V and J ends were trimmed by 2 bases and 1 base, with 9 bases remaining between them. CDR3 region: CASSEYGGSYEQYF. In nucleotides, the CDR3 is TGTGCCAGCAGTGAATACGGGGGTTCCTACGAGCAGTACTTC.

There are many counts of this clonotype. The J gene is TRBJ1-1, the V gene TRBV18; no clear D. CDR3 length equals 13 residues. Looked up from germline, CDR1 is KGHSH and CDR2 is LQKENI. V dropped 6 bases and J dropped 1 base, with 9 bases sitting between them. In nucleotides, the CDR3 is TGTGCCAGCTCCTTACACCCGAACACTGAAGCTTTCTTT. This sequence encodes CASSLHPNTEAFF. The full variable domain, completed using reference TRBV18 and TRBJ1-1, is NAGVMQNPRHLVRRRGQEARLRCSPMKGHSHVYWYRQLPEEGLKFMVYLQKENIIDESGMPKERFSAEFPKEGPSILRIQQVVRGDSAAYFCASSLHPNTEAFFGQGTRLTVV.

The gene calls are TRBV19 and TRBJ2-7; tentatively, D is TRBD2 (6 bases). V dropped 5 bases and J dropped 4 bases, with 18 bases sitting between them. CDR1 and CDR2 (germline): LNHDA, SQIVND (reference sequence). The CDR3 is made up of 15 amino acids. The CDR3 nucleotides read TGTGCCAGTAGTGTGCGCGGGGCTTCTCTATACGAGCAGTACTTC. Protein product: CASSVRGASLYEQYF.

This clonotype was counted ten times or more. This rearrangement joins TRBV7-9 to TRBJ1-3, with 8 bases fitting TRBD1. This CDR3 is 16 amino acids long. The germline V gene encodes CDR1 SEHNR and CDR2 FQNEAQ (reference sequence). V shed 5 bases, J shed 2 bases, and the junction held 8 bases outside the gene matches. Written as DNA, the CDR3 is TGTGCCAGCAGCCGTAACCAGGGGGCGCCTGGAAACACCATATATTTT. This encodes CASSRNQGAPGNTIYF.

This chain connects TRBV25-1 to TRBJ2-3, with 13 bases aligning to TRBD2. This CDR3 is built from 16 residues. From germline, CDR1 is MGHDK and CDR2 SYGVNS. V was pared by 8 bases and J by 4 bases, with 9 bases of the junction left unmatched. CDR3 region: CASSDETSGRPDTQYF. CDR3 DNA: TGTGCCAGCTCGGACGAGACTAGCGGGAGGCCAGATACGCAGTATTTT.

This chain links TRBV7-2 with TRBJ1-3; D gene ambiguous. This CDR3 is built from 15 residues. V lost 3 bases and J 0 bases, leaving 9 bases between the germline ends. In germline, CDR1 is SGHTA, CDR2 FQGNSA. In DNA, the CDR3 is TGTGCCAGCAGCTTTTTTAAGCCCTCTGGAAACACCATATATTTT. Translation gives CASSFFKPSGNTIYF. Looking up the rest from reference TRBV7-2 and TRBJ1-3 gives the full variable domain: GAGVSQSPSNKVTEKGKDVELRCDPISGHTALYWYRQSLGQGLEFLIYFQGNSAPDKSGLPSDRFSAERTGGSVSTLTIQRTQQEDSAVYLCASSFFKPSGNTIYFGEGSWLTVV.

The sample holds a few counts of this clonotype. The chain carries TRBV19 and TRBJ2-3; 10 nucleotides align to TRBD2. V lost 6 bases to trimming and J lost 2 bases; unmatched junction nucleotides: 5. The germline gives CDR1 LNHDA, CDR2 SQIVND (reference sequence). The CDR3 has 15 amino acids. CDR3: CASRDGLADTDTQYF. Written as DNA, the CDR3 is TGTGCCAGTAGGGACGGACTAGCGGACACAGATACGCAGTATTTT.

This clonotype was detected many times. The V and J genes are TRBV7-9 and TRBJ2-7; a weak D match, TRBD2 (6 bases). Germline-derived CDR1 and CDR2 are SEHNR and FQNEAQ (reference sequence). The length of the CDR3 is 16 residues. Trimming shortened V by 0 bases and J by 0 bases, and 12 bases separated the two germline ends. The CDR3 sequence is CASSLATGLYSYEQYF. The CDR3 nucleotides are TGTGCCAGCAGCTTAGCTACTGGACTATACTCCTACGAGCAGTACTTC.

V usage is TRBV20-1 and J usage is TRBJ1-4; 8 bases fit TRBD1. The trim removed 6 bases at V and 7 bases at J, leaving 10 bases unmatched. This CDR3 is built from 14 residues. The germline V gene has CDR1 DFQATT and CDR2 SNEGSKA (reference sequence). CDR3 in amino acids: CSAGPQGAGEKLFF. In DNA, the CDR3 is TGCAGTGCGGGGCCCCAGGGGGCAGGTGAAAAACTGTTTTTT.

The V and J genes are TRBV24-1 and TRBJ2-1, with a tentative D call TRBD2 (5 bases). V was clipped by 3 bases and J by 4 bases, with 12 bases between them. The CDR3 consists of 15 residues. Looked up from germline, CDR1 is KGHDR and CDR2 is SFDVKD. The CDR3 DNA reads TGTGCCACCAGTGATCCGGGATCCGGATACAATGAGCAGTTCTTC. As protein: CATSDPGSGYNEQFF.

CDR3 DNA sequence: TGTGCCAGCGTTGGGACTAGCGGGAGGGCCTTCCACGAGCAGTACTTC. Translating it yields CASVGTSGRAFHEQYF. The chain has TRBV6-1 and TRBJ2-7; the match to TRBD2 covers 16 bases. Germline CDR1 MNHNS, CDR2 SASEGT. With V trimmed by 8 bases and J by 5 bases, 9 bases remained unmatched. CDR3 size: 16 residues.

The V gene is TRBV7-3, the J gene TRBJ2-3; 7 bases fit TRBD2. The germline CDR1 and CDR2 sequences are SGHTA and FQGTGA. The ends lost 5 bases at V and 3 bases at J; junction bases unmatched: 11. The CDR3 is 16 amino acids. CDR3 sequence: CASSRMGGAGTDTQYF. The DNA for the CDR3 is TGTGCCAGCAGCCGAATGGGGGGAGCGGGGACAGATACGCAGTATTTT.

Note on this clonotype: A much more abundant neighbour one base away suggests this may be a read error. Given the absence of the conserved phenylalanine or tryptophan at the CDR3 end, a read error is likely. The chain combines TRBV11-2 with TRBJ1-1; D gene uncertain. In germline, CDR1 is SGHAT, CDR2 FQNNGV. The CDR3 loop spans 14 amino acids. Deletions cut 1 base from V and 0 bases from J, with 6 bases between. This CDR3 is CASSLASLNTEAFL. For the CDR3, the DNA is TGTGCCAGCAGCTTAGCCAGCTTGAACACTGAAGCTTTCCTT.

The table lists this clonotype with a few counts. The CDR3 does not close with the conserved phenylalanine or tryptophan, likely indicating a read error. This chain connects TRBV11-3 to TRBJ1-2; no reliable D call. The CDR3 is 14 amino acids. V was cut by 1 base and J by 3 bases, with 9 bases left in between. The germline V gene encodes CDR1 SGHNT and CDR2 YENEEA. The CDR3 DNA reads as TGTGCCAGCAGCTTAGCCGAACACCACTATGGCTACACCCTC. This sequence encodes CASSLAEHHYGYTL.

This clonotype was seen at least ten times. V gene TRBV3-1 combines with J gene TRBJ1-1, with D unresolved. V was pared by 4 bases and J by 0 bases, with 15 bases between. This CDR3 contains 16 residues. Germline CDR1 LGHDT, CDR2 YNNKEL (reference sequence). This CDR3 reads CASSLSRRNMNTEAFF. CDR3 bases: TGTGCCAGCAGCCTCTCACGCAGGAACATGAACACTGAAGCTTTCTTT.

This rearrangement joins TRBV28 to TRBJ2-2; D not resolved. CDR1 MDHEN and CDR2 SYDVKM come from the germline V gene. CDR3 size: 12 residues. V lost 3 bases, J lost 9 bases, and 8 bases lay in between. The CDR3 region is CASSFSQWELFF. Written as DNA, the CDR3 is TGTGCCAGCAGTTTCTCCCAATGGGAGCTGTTTTTT. The whole variable domain, filled in from reference TRBV28 and TRBJ2-2, reads DVKVTQSSRYLVKRTGEKVFLECVQDMDHENMFWYRQDPGLGLRLIYFSYDVKMKEKGDIPEGYSVSREKKERFSLILESASTNQTSMYLCASSFSQWELFFGEGSRLTVL.

This clonotype was detected only a few times. The rearrangement uses TRBV29-1 and TRBJ2-1; D possibly matches TRBD1 or TRBD2 (5 bases each). The V gene's germline CDR1 is SQVTM and CDR2 ANQGSEA. Trimming cost V 0 bases and J 4 bases, with 13 bases left between them. The CDR3 consists of 15 residues. The CDR3 bases are TGCAGCGTTGAAGATCTCGGGACCAATTACAATGAGCAGTTCTTC. Translation: CSVEDLGTNYNEQFF.

This clonotype occurred many times. This sequence joins TRBV30 and TRBJ2-1, with a weak D call TRBD2 (6 bases). V shed 2 bases and J shed 9 bases, with 20 bases lying between them. Germline loops: CDR1 GTSNPN, CDR2 SVGIG (reference sequence). This CDR3 spans 15 amino acids. Here the CDR3 reads CAWSRGGPVVLEQFF. In nucleotides, the CDR3 is TGTGCCTGGAGTCGAGGAGGGCCAGTCGTCCTTGAGCAGTTCTTC. The whole variable domain, remainder taken from reference TRBV30 and TRBJ2-1, is SQTIHQWPATLVQPVGSPLSLECTVEGTSNPNLYWYRQAAGRGLQLLFYSVGIGQISSEVPQNLSASRPQDRQFILSSKKLLLSDSGFYLCAWSRGGPVVLEQFFGPGTRLTVL.

This clonotype was seen ten or more times. The genes are TRBV3-1 and TRBJ2-3, with D maybe TRBD2 (5 bases). V dropped 1 base and J dropped 6 bases, with 5 bases sitting between them. The CDR3 is 12 amino acids. In germline, CDR1 is LGHDT, CDR2 YNNKEL (reference sequence). The CDR3 region has the DNA TGTGCCAGCAGCCAAGGAGGGGATACGCAGTATTTT. Protein product: CASSQGGDTQYF.

This clonotype was observed at least ten times. J is TRBJ2-2 and V is TRBV5-1; 10 nucleotides align to TRBD1. The CDR3 runs to 16 residues. CDR1 is SGHRS, CDR2 YFSETQ, per germline. With V trimmed by 4 bases and J by 3 bases, 6 bases remained unmatched. The CDR3 DNA sequence: TGCGCCAGCAGCCAAACCGGGACAGGGGACACCGGGGAGCTGTTTTTT. This gives the protein CASSQTGTGDTGELFF. Supplemented by reference TRBV5-1 and TRBJ2-2, the full variable domain reads KAGVTQTPRYLIKTRGQQVTLSCSPISGHRSVSWYQQTPGQGLQFLFEYFSETQRNKGNFPGRFSGRQFSNSRSEMNVSTLELGDSALYLCASSQTGTGDTGELFFGEGSRLTVL.

The chain combines TRBV9 with TRBJ1-4; D is unclear. V lost 0 bases to trimming and J lost 5 bases, with 8 bases between them. The CDR3 spans 14 residues. Per germline, CDR1 SGDLS and CDR2 YYNGEE. The chain's CDR3 is CASSVASVNEKLFF. The CDR3 DNA reads as TGTGCCAGCAGCGTAGCGTCAGTGAATGAAAAACTGTTTTTT.

The chain links TRBV20-1 to TRBJ1-4; no clear D gene. CDR1 is DFQATT, CDR2 SNEGSKA, per germline (reference sequence). V was shortened by 3 bases and J by 3 bases, with 8 bases between the two germline ends. This CDR3 is built from 13 residues. CDR3 DNA: TGCAGTGCTAGGCGCACAGCTAATGAAAAACTGTTTTTT. Its protein product is CSARRTANEKLFF.

The DNA of the CDR3 is TGTGCCAGCAGCTGGGACACAGCTGAAGCTTTCTTT. Its translation: CASSWDTAEAFF. This chain connects TRBV5-6 to TRBJ1-1, with D maybe TRBD1 (6 bases). V was shortened by 3 bases and J by 6 bases, with 9 bases between the two germline ends. The CDR3 loop spans 12 amino acids. Per germline, CDR1 SGHDT and CDR2 YYEEEE.

This clonotype was picked up many times. The rearrangement uses TRBV5-5 and TRBJ2-3; the match to TRBD1 covers 8 bases. Germline V lookup: CDR1 SGHKS, CDR2 YYEKEE (reference sequence). V lost 3 bases, J lost 3 bases, and 3 bases stayed unmatched. There are 14 residues in the CDR3. In DNA, the CDR3 is TGTGCCAGCAGCTCGGACAGGGCGACAGATACGCAGTATTTT. Translating gives CASSSDRATDTQYF. The full variable domain, in which reference TRBV5-5 and TRBJ2-3 provide the parts outside the CDR3, is DAGVTQSPTHLIKTRGQQVTLRCSPISGHKSVSWYQQVLGQGPQFIFQYYEKEERGRGNFPDRFSARQFPNYSSELNVNALLLGDSALYLCASSSDRATDTQYFGPGTRLTVL.

There are a few counts of this clonotype. The gene calls are TRBV20-1 and TRBJ2-1, with D perhaps matching TRBD1 or TRBD2 (5 bases each). Trimming removed 1 base at V and 7 bases at J, with 14 bases between. The CDR3 runs to 14 residues. The germline V gene has CDR1 DFQATT and CDR2 SNEGSKA (reference sequence). Here the CDR3 DNA reads TGCAGTGCTAGAGGCGCCGGGGCCGTAAATGAGCAGTTCTTC. Protein product: CSARGAGAVNEQFF.

This clonotype was counted ten times or more. The chain links TRBV24-1 to TRBJ2-1; D tentatively reads TRBD1 or TRBD2 (5 bases each). There are 17 residues in the CDR3. Per the germline V gene, CDR1 is KGHDR and CDR2 is SFDVKD. Trimming took 4 bases from V and 1 from J, leaving 16 bases between them. In nucleotides, the CDR3 is TGTGCCACCAGTGACTGGGACGAAAGGGGTTCCTACAATGAGCAGTTCTTC. It specifies CATSDWDERGSYNEQFF.

The sample holds a few counts of this clonotype. The chain carries TRBV18 and TRBJ1-2; D gene ambiguous. The CDR3 sequence is 11 residues long. The germline V gene has CDR1 KGHSH and CDR2 LQKENI. Trimming pared 3 bases from V and 9 bases from J, leaving 8 bases between. The CDR3 DNA reads TGTGCCAGCTCACCCGTCCAGAGCTACACCTTC. Residues: CASSPVQSYTF.